This T cell receptor (beta chain) derives from a study of cytomegalovirus exposure and HLA in healthy donors. Study findings and constraints: One later analysis reportedly identified an Asian-associated ancestry cluster that showed fewer N-insertions than the approximately 600-donor mean. It emerged from a later analysis that several of the most significant clusters appeared to be linked to common viral pathogens. High specificity and sensitivity for cytomegalovirus status were reported for the classifier. CMV serostatus alone was available as immune exposure information.

The CDR3 length is 14 residues. Trimming pared 7 bases from V and 2 bases from J, leaving 15 bases between. From germline, CDR1 is LNHDA and CDR2 SQIVND (reference sequence). PCR primers comprised 60 Vbeta and 13 Jbeta primers. The assay was immunoSEQ multiplex PCR, and TCRdb's table has in-frame clones only and misses some. Of about 150,000 clones in the sample, roughly 90% are singletons; the top ten hold over 1.5%. Remarks on this clone: Its antigen is unidentified.

The rearrangement joins TRBV19 to TRBJ2-7, with TRBD2 as a possible D gene (6 bases). The sequence was obtained from a woman under 30 in good health and CMV-seronegative. Sequencing was performed on PBMCs. The CDR3 DNA follows: TGTGCCAGTACCTCCGGGACTGCGGCCTACGAGCAGTACTTC. Translated: CASTSGTAAYEQYF.